These T cell receptor beta chains were read from a single sample in a study of shared clonotypes between healthy human individuals. Measured with immunoSEQ multiplex PCR; TCRdb has only the in-frame clones, and not every one. The table shows more than 2,000,000 clones, with about 92% occurring only once. Sequences were obtained from naive CD4+ T cells sorted from blood. The source is a young man in good health. CDR3s include the opening cysteine and the closing phenylalanine or tryptophan. A D gene is named only where the DNA matches it firmly. A row's size may be missing; if present it is once, few, many or a size class.

d_gene	abundance	v_gene	j_gene	CDR3nt	CDR3aa
.	.	TRBV2	TRBJ2-2	TGTGCCAGCAGTGCCCGGACGGGGAACACCGGGGAGCTGTTTTTT	CASSARTGNTGELFF
.	.	TRBV6-1	TRBJ1-3	TGTGCCAGCAGTGATTCGTCACTGGCCCTTGGAAACACCATATATTTT	CASSDSSLALGNTIYF
.	.	TRBV7-2	TRBJ2-1	TGTGCCAGCAGCTTAATGGAAAATGAGCAGTTCTTC	CASSLMENEQFF
.	.	TRBV5-1	TRBJ2-5	TGCGCCAGCAGCTCCGGGCCAGGGAGGGAGACCCAGTACTTC	CASSSGPGRETQYF
TRBD1	once	TRBV2	TRBJ2-5	TGTGCCAGCAGTGGGGACAGGAATCAAGAGACCCAGTACTTC	CASSGDRNQETQYF
.	.	TRBV6-1	TRBJ1-2	TGTGCCAGCAGTGAATGGGCAGAAAATTTCTATGGCTACACCTTC	CASSEWAENFYGYTF
.	.	TRBV15	TRBJ1-2	TGTGCCACCAGCAGAGCCGGGATTAACTATGGCTACACCTTC	CATSRAGINYGYTF
TRBD2	.	TRBV5-1	TRBJ2-1	TGCGCCAGCAGCCTGCCACCGGGACTAGCGGGAGTTGAGCAGTTCTTC	CASSLPPGLAGVEQFF
TRBD2	.	TRBV7-2	TRBJ2-7	TGTGCCAGCAGCTTAGGACTAGCGGGAAAGTACGAGCAGTACTTC	CASSLGLAGKYEQYF
TRBD1	.	TRBV29-1	TRBJ1-5	TGCAGCGTTGGGGACAGGAAAGGTAATCAGCCCCAGCATTTT	CSVGDRKGNQPQHF
TRBD1	.	TRBV6-1	TRBJ2-5	TGTGCCAGCAATGACCGGGGGACAGGGGGCTGGTCGGGTCAAGAGACCCAGTACTTC	CASNDRGTGGWSGQETQYF
TRBD1	.	TRBV10-1	TRBJ2-3	TGCGCCAGGGGGGGACAGGGGGCAGATACGCAGTATTTT	CARGGQGADTQYF
.	.	TRBV28	TRBJ1-5	TGTGCCAGCGTTGTCAGTAGCAATCAGCCCCAGCATTTT	CASVVSSNQPQHF
TRBD1	.	TRBV5-1	TRBJ2-1	TGCGCCAGCAGCAGGCGGACAGGGGCTTACAATGAGCAGTTCTTC	CASSRRTGAYNEQFF
TRBD2	.	TRBV7-2	TRBJ2-7	TGTGCCAGCAGTCCGACTAGCGGGAGCTCCTACGAGCAGTACTTC	CASSPTSGSSYEQYF
.	.	TRBV6-5	TRBJ1-6	TGTGCCAGCAGTCCAGGGTCCTATAATTCACCCCTCCACTTT	CASSPGSYNSPLHF
.	.	TRBV6-1	TRBJ2-1	TGTGCCAGCAGTGCGGCCGGGACATTCTACAATGAGCAGTTCTTC	CASSAAGTFYNEQFF
TRBD2	.	TRBV19	TRBJ2-5	TGTGCCAGTAGTCGCCGGGACTACTCTGAAGAGACCCAGTACTTC	CASSRRDYSEETQYF
.	.	TRBV27	TRBJ1-1	TGTGCCAGCAGTTTAGACAGAAACACTGAAGCTTTCTTT	CASSLDRNTEAFF
.	.	TRBV6-5	TRBJ1-1	TGTGCCAGCAGTTACCTCCCGGGGGACACTGAAGCTTTCTTT	CASSYLPGDTEAFF
TRBD1	.	TRBV10-1	TRBJ2-3	TGCGCCAGCAGTGAAGGGACAGGGACCCGATTGGATACGCAGTATTTT	CASSEGTGTRLDTQYF
.	.	TRBV27	TRBJ2-3	TGTGCCAGCAAGAACAGGGCAGATACGCAGTATTTT	CASKNRADTQYF
TRBD1	.	TRBV5-1	TRBJ1-1	TGCGCCAGCAGCCCCCTGACAGGGGGAGGCGGCACTGAAGCTTTCTTT	CASSPLTGGGGTEAFF
.	.	TRBV27	TRBJ1-2	TGTGCCAGCAGCCCGGGGGGATCCAACTATGGCTACACCTTC	CASSPGGSNYGYTF
TRBD1	.	TRBV11-1	TRBJ2-4	TGTGCCAGCAGCTTAGACACAGGGGGCGCTGACATTCAGTACTTC	CASSLDTGGADIQYF
.	.	TRBV6-6	TRBJ2-4	TGTGCCAGCAGCGAGCTAACTTGGGGCAAAAACATTCAGTACTTC	CASSELTWGKNIQYF
TRBD2	.	TRBV5-1	TRBJ2-7	TGCGCCAGCGGGTTTGGGCTAGCGGGTTACTACGAGCAGTACTTC	CASGFGLAGYYEQYF
.	.	TRBV15	TRBJ2-3	TGTGCCACCAGCAGAGCATCTTACGGGGCAGATACGCAGTATTTT	CATSRASYGADTQYF
.	.	TRBV5-1	TRBJ1-6	TGCGCCAGCAGCTGGGGGGGTGGCTCCTATAATTCACCCCTCCACTTT	CASSWGGGSYNSPLHF